This T cell receptor (beta chain) emerged from a study of blood T cell repertoires in COVID-19. Study at large: Acute-phase and convalescent COVID-19 samples originated in the United States, Italy and Spain.

The study recruited people aged 18 to 89 years across approximately 24 US areas. Profiling relied on immunoSEQ multiplex PCR, and the TCRdb table lists in-frame clones only, not all of them. The sample gives about 270,000 clones, roughly 93% of which show up once; roughly 2.1% is in the top ten. Germline CDR1 SGHRS, CDR2 YFSETQ. Trimming left V 3 bases short and J 1 base short, with 11 bases between. The CDR3 spans 15 residues. Material: PBMCs or T cells enriched from blood (not recorded which). This sequence joins TRBV5-1 and TRBJ1-3, with D perhaps TRBD1 (5 bases). This clonotype was sampled from a woman in her 40s with acute COVID-19. This CDR3 is CASSSTGDSGNTIYF. In DNA, the CDR3 is TGCGCCAGCAGCTCGACGGGGGATTCTGGAAACACCATATATTTT.